Reported below is one TCR beta chain. What it binds is not known. This record belongs to a study of Graves' ophthalmopathy and Graves' hyperthyroidism. The overall study: Stable hyperthyroidism was defined by absence of ophthalmopathy within 18 months of follow-up. Study-level findings and limits: Blood was where most expanded thyroid clonotypes above 0.001 frequency also turned up. Stable hyperthyroidism and ophthalmopathy were told apart by a 13-signature model, which achieved about 90% sensitivity and just over 80% specificity.

CDR3 length: 17 amino acids. From germline, CDR1 is MNHEY and CDR2 SVGAGI. V was clipped by 5 bases and J by 1 base; unmatched bases: 9. Enrollment excluded any patients with other autoimmune diseases, uncontrolled infections, pregnancy or lactation. Amplification targeted the TCR beta CDR3 regions, with RNA transcripts as the source material. RT-PCR in the first round used HTBI primers; a second-round multiplex PCR followed. A single record per CDR3 protein comes from TCRdb applying MiXCR to the multiplex PCR reads. Of 560,000 or so distinct CDR3 sequences in the sample, 35% to 40% were seen once. The source material was peripheral blood or thyroid tissue (not recorded which). The rearrangement joins TRBV6-5 to TRBJ1-2, with TRBD1 matching over 11 bases. The origin of this receptor is an adult man with Graves' hyperthyroidism. The CDR3 DNA sequence: TGTGCCAGCAGTCCTCGGACAGGGGGCCCACTTAACTATGGCTACACCTTC. It translates to CASSPRTGGPLNYGYTF.